What follows describes a single T cell receptor beta chain. PCR amplification relied on 60 Vbeta primers (plus 13 Jbeta primers). Assay used: immunoSEQ multiplex PCR; TCRdb lists only in-frame clones, some missing. The sample lists 110,000 or so clones; over 65% were seen once. This sample is part of a study of cytomegalovirus exposure and HLA in healthy donors. CDR1 is MNHEY, CDR2 SVGAGI, per germline. CDR3 length equals 14 residues. The V end lost 7 bases, the J end lost 4 bases, and 16 bases lay between the germline ends. This receptor was identified in a female donor in good health and CMV-seronegative. The chain has TRBV6-5 and TRBJ1-2; no definite D call. Sequencing was done on a sample of PBMCs. CDR3 in amino acids: CASTEPSTSYGYTF. For the CDR3, the DNA is TGTGCCAGCACCGAACCGTCCACTTCCTATGGCTACACCTTC.